Each of the 27 T cell receptor beta chains below was sequenced from the same sample in a study of blood T cell repertoires in COVID-19. The method was immunoSEQ multiplex PCR; TCRdb's version includes in-frame clones alone and lacks a portion of them. The table has approximately 240,000 clones, roughly four fifths seen once. Sequencing input: peripheral blood. The receptors here all came from a man between 45 and 60 years old with acute or convalescent COVID-19.

V usage is TRBV10-3 and J usage is TRBJ2-1; tentatively, D is TRBD1 (6 bases). Trimming shortened V by 2 bases and J by 6 bases, and 8 bases separated the two germline ends. Per the germline V gene, CDR1 is ENHRY and CDR2 is SYGVKD. The CDR3 totals 13 residues. CDR3 DNA: TGTGCCATCAGTGAGCGAGGGGGCAATGAGCAGTTCTTC. Translated, it gives CAISERGGNEQFF.

The V call is TRBV6-6, the J call TRBJ1-4; 7 bases are shared with TRBD1. The germline gives CDR1 MNHNY, CDR2 SVGAGI (reference sequence). This CDR3 region has 15 residues. V gave up 6 bases and J gave up 0 bases; unmatched junction bases: 4. The CDR3, as DNA: TGTGCCAGCAGCGACAGGGATGCAACTAATGAAAAACTGTTTTTT. Translation gives CASSDRDATNEKLFF.

In this sample, this clone turned up once. The chain combines TRBV29-1 with TRBJ1-2; 11 bases are a match to TRBD1. CDR1 is SQVTM, CDR2 ANQGSEA, per germline. Losses at the gene ends were 5 bases for V and 6 bases for J; bases not matched to a gene: 2. CDR3 length: 12 residues. CDR3 DNA: TGCAGCGTTTGGGGACAGGGGGATGGCTACACCTTC. Translation: CSVWGQGDGYTF.

The J gene is TRBJ1-4, the V gene TRBV4-2; TRBD1 matches at 9 bases. In germline, CDR1 is LGHNA, CDR2 YNFKEQ. This CDR3 is built from 15 residues. Unmatched junction bases numbered 7, after V lost 1 base and J lost 10 bases. CDR3 nucleotides: TGTGCCAGCAGCCAAGGTGGGACAGGGCGGGGAAAACTGTTTTTT. Its protein is CASSQGGTGRGKLFF.

V gene TRBV18 combines with J gene TRBJ2-3, with 7 positions matching TRBD2. V lost 0 bases and J lost 1; bases outside the gene matches: 1. This CDR3 spans 15 amino acids. Per the germline V gene, CDR1 is KGHSH and CDR2 is LQKENI. As DNA, the CDR3 is TGTGCCAGCTCACCACCCGCGGGGGGCACAGATACGCAGTATTTT. Its translation is CASSPPAGGTDTQYF.

The gene calls are TRBV5-1 and TRBJ2-1; TRBD2 matches at 13 bases. This CDR3 contains 15 residues. With 6 bases clipped from V and 5 bases from J, the junction kept 5 bases outside the gene matches. Germline V gene data show CDR1 as SGHRS and CDR2 as YFSETQ. The CDR3 protein is CASTRLAGGDNEQFF. CDR3 in DNA: TGCGCCAGCACCCGACTAGCGGGAGGCGACAATGAGCAGTTCTTC.

The chain uses TRBV30 and TRBJ1-4; 7 nucleotides match TRBD1. Germline lookup yields CDR1 GTSNPN and CDR2 SVGIG (reference sequence). V shed 0 bases and J 3 bases; nucleotides not matched to a gene: 4. This CDR3 is built from 15 residues. The CDR3 loop reads CAWSVKGAANEKLFF. The CDR3 DNA is TGTGCCTGGAGTGTAAAGGGGGCTGCTAATGAAAAACTGTTTTTT.

The V call is TRBV10-3, the J call TRBJ1-1, with D uncertain. Germline assignment: CDR1 ENHRY and CDR2 SYGVKD. V shed 10 bases and J shed 0 bases, with 12 bases lying between them. This CDR3 contains 13 residues. The CDR3 loop reads CATATSLNTEAFF. The DNA of the CDR3 is TGTGCCACGGCGACATCTTTGAACACTGAAGCTTTCTTT.

As DNA, the CDR3 is TGTGCCAGCTCACCCAACGACATTACTGGAAACACCATATATTTT. Translation: CASSPNDITGNTIYF. The chain joins TRBV18 to TRBJ1-3; D not resolved. The germline V gene encodes CDR1 KGHSH and CDR2 LQKENI. The CDR3 sequence is 15 residues long. V gave up 3 bases and J gave up 2 bases, with 11 bases separating them.

The chain employs TRBV6-5 and TRBJ1-3, with D uncertain. With 6 bases removed from V and 2 bases from J, the gap between germline ends came to 11 bases. CDR3 length: 14 amino acids. The germline CDR1 and CDR2 sequences are MNHEY and SVGAGI. The CDR3 DNA is TGTGCCAGCAGGACTTTGAGGGCTGGAAACACCATATATTTT. Translated, it gives CASRTLRAGNTIYF.

The J gene is TRBJ2-7, the V gene TRBV28, with D perhaps matching TRBD1 (6 bases). The CDR3 runs 14 residues. Germline CDR1 MDHEN, CDR2 SYDVKM. The germline V and J ends were trimmed by 7 bases and 0 bases, with 13 bases remaining between them. CDR3 residues: CASNNRASSYEQYF. The CDR3, as DNA: TGTGCCAGCAATAACAGGGCCAGCTCCTACGAGCAGTACTTC.

The genes are TRBV19 and TRBJ2-1, with D unresolved. This CDR3 is 14 amino acids long. V was shortened by 6 bases and J by 6 bases, with 15 bases between the two germline ends. Germline lookup yields CDR1 LNHDA and CDR2 SQIVND (reference sequence). CDR3 residues: CASRPFELSNEQFF. The CDR3 nucleotides are TGTGCCAGTAGGCCGTTCGAGCTGAGCAATGAGCAGTTCTTC.

The CDR3 sequence is CASYSGSGANVLTF. CDR3 coding DNA: TGTGCCTCTTACAGTGGTTCTGGGGCCAACGTCCTGACTTTC. This chain connects TRBV10-3 to TRBJ2-6; D remains unclear. The CDR3 sequence is 14 residues long. V was pared by 11 bases and J by 1 base, with 12 bases between. Germline loops: CDR1 ENHRY, CDR2 SYGVKD.

The genes are TRBV18 and TRBJ2-7, with 7 bases that match TRBD1. The CDR3 sequence is 14 residues long. Germline CDR1 is KGHSH and CDR2 is LQKENI. The V and J ends lost 3 bases and 2 bases, in that order; junction bases with no gene match: 4. CDR3 nucleotide sequence: TGTGCCAGCTCACCCGGGACAGCCACCTACGAGCAGTACTTC. This gives the protein CASSPGTATYEQYF.

The genes are TRBV29-1 and TRBJ2-7, with D tentatively TRBD2 (6 bases). Germline loops: CDR1 SQVTM, CDR2 ANQGSEA. V lost 6 bases to trimming and J lost 1 base, with 16 bases between them. The CDR3 covers 14 residues. The DNA of the CDR3 is TGCAGCGTGGGGGACTGGAGGCGATCCTACGAGCAGTACTTC. As protein: CSVGDWRRSYEQYF.

This chain connects TRBV12-3 or TRBV12-4 to TRBJ1-4; D remains unclear. Trimming removed 7 bases at V and 6 bases at J, with 12 bases between. The length of the CDR3 is 13 residues. CDR3 sequence: CASNRSPYEKLFF. The CDR3 coding sequence is TGTGCCAGCAATCGGTCGCCGTATGAAAAACTGTTTTTT.

The CDR3 DNA reads as TGTGCCAGCAGCCGAACAAAGTCTTCCCTCCACTTT. Amino acid sequence: CASSRTKSSLHF. This chain links TRBV7-6 with TRBJ1-6, with no clear D. The length of the CDR3 is 12 residues. The ends were cut back, 5 bases at V and 14 bases at J, with 13 bases in the middle. Germline V gene sequence: CDR1 SGHVS, CDR2 FNYEAQ. Looking up the rest from reference TRBV7-6 and TRBJ1-6 gives the full variable domain: GAGVSQSPRYKVTKRGQDVALRCDPISGHVSLYWYRQALGQGPEFLTYFNYEAQQDKSGLPNDRFSAERPEGSISTLTIQRTEQRDSAMYRCASSRTKSSLHFGNGTRLTVT.

The V gene is TRBV5-1, the J gene TRBJ1-2; perhaps TRBD1 as D (5 bases). The CDR3 runs to 14 residues. From germline, CDR1 is SGHRS and CDR2 YFSETQ. V was pared by 2 bases and J by 3 bases, with 11 bases between. CDR3 bases: TGCGCCAGCAGCTTACTGAAAGGGGACTATGGCTACACCTTC. Its protein is CASSLLKGDYGYTF.

This clone was counted once. The DNA is omitted, as the CDR3 cannot be located on it reliably, and the CDR3 follows TCRdb's listing. The chain joins TRBV27 to TRBJ1-4. The CDR3 length is 17 residues, termini included. Germline V gene data show CDR1 as MNHEY and CDR2 as SMNVEV (reference sequence). The CDR3 protein is CASSFWPRVGGNEKLFF.

This sequence joins TRBV6-5 and TRBJ1-5; 7 nucleotides match TRBD1. The J segment lost 5 bases and the V segment lost 5 bases, leaving 6 bases of the junction unmatched. Germline V gives CDR1 MNHEY, CDR2 SVGAGI. CDR3 size: 14 residues. The CDR3 nucleotides are TGTGCCAGCAGTACCCGACAGGGCGATCAGCCCCAGCATTTT. Amino acids: CASSTRQGDQPQHF.

The chain uses TRBV18 and TRBJ2-6, with 7 nucleotides matching TRBD1. Germline CDR1 KGHSH, CDR2 LQKENI. This CDR3 spans 17 amino acids. V lost 2 bases and J lost 0; bases outside the gene matches: 4. The CDR3 nucleotides read TGTGCCAGCTCACCAGCGACAGGGAGCTCTGGGGCCAACGTCCTGACTTTC. This translates into CASSPATGSSGANVLTF.

The V gene is TRBV9, the J gene TRBJ2-1, with 15 bases aligning to TRBD2. The CDR3 has 22 amino acids. CDR1 and CDR2 from the germline V gene are SGDLS and YYNGEE. V was clipped by 2 bases and J by 6 bases; unmatched bases: 21. CDR3 loop: CASSVTYHRGVGTSGRSNEQFF. The DNA of the CDR3 is TGTGCCAGCAGCGTTACCTACCACAGGGGTGTTGGGACTAGCGGGAGGAGCAATGAGCAGTTCTTC. Filled out from reference TRBV9 and TRBJ2-1, the complete variable domain reads DSGVTQTPKHLITATGQRVTLRCSPRSGDLSVYWYQQSLDQGLQFLIQYYNGEERAKGNILERFSAQQFPDLHSELNLSSLELGDSALYFCASSVTYHRGVGTSGRSNEQFFGPGTRLTVL.

This clone was seen more than once but under ten times. The chain combines TRBV7-8 with TRBJ1-3, with a possible D match to TRBD1 (6 bases). Trimming pared 4 bases from V and 3 bases from J, leaving 16 bases between. The CDR3 has 16 residues. Germline V gene data show CDR1 as SGHVS and CDR2 as FQNEAQ. CDR3 sequence: CASSYQLTGFGNTIYF. The CDR3 DNA reads as TGTGCCAGCAGCTACCAACTAACAGGGTTTGGAAACACCATATATTTT.

This clone was found a few times. The chain combines TRBV5-8 with TRBJ1-4, with unresolved D. Germline loops: CDR1 SGHTS, CDR2 YDEGEE. The CDR3 covers 15 residues. Trimming removed 0 bases from V and 1 base from J, with 7 bases in between. The CDR3, as DNA: TGTGCCAGCAGCTTGGGGCAGGAAACTAATGAAAAACTGTTTTTT. Translating gives CASSLGQETNEKLFF.

The chain carries TRBV29-1 and TRBJ1-3; 7 positions agree with TRBD1. V shed 6 bases and J 1 base; nucleotides not matched to a gene: 9. CDR1 is SQVTM and CDR2 is ANQGSEA in the germline V gene. The CDR3 is made up of 15 amino acids. The CDR3 region has the DNA TGCAGCGTGGTTGGACAGGTTTCTTCTGGAAACACCATATATTTT. Translated, it gives CSVVGQVSSGNTIYF.

This chain joins TRBV19 and TRBJ2-3, with TRBD2 matching over 13 bases. The CDR3 loop spans 15 amino acids. Germline V gene lookup returns CDR1 LNHDA and CDR2 SQIVND (reference sequence). Trimming took 8 bases from V and 5 from J; bases not matched to a gene: 7. CDR3 protein: CASAPGLAGLDTQYF. The CDR3 region has the DNA TGTGCCAGTGCGCCGGGACTAGCGGGGCTAGATACGCAGTATTTT.

The V call is TRBV5-4, the J call TRBJ2-7; no clear D. V was clipped by 5 bases and J by 2 bases, with 11 bases between them. The CDR3 totals 13 residues. CDR1 is SGHNT, CDR2 YYREEE, per germline (reference sequence). CDR3 in DNA: TGTGCCAGCAGTCGTGTTACACCCTACGAGCAGTACTTC. Protein product: CASSRVTPYEQYF.